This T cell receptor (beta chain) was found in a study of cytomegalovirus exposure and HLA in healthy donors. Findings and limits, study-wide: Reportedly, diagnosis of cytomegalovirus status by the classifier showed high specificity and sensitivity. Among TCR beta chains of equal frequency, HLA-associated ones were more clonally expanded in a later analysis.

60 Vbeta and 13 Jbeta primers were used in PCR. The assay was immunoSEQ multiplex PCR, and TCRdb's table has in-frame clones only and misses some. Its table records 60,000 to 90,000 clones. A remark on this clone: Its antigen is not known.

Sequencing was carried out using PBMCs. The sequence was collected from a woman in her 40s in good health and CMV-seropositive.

CDR3 residues: CASGSTVRLSYEQYF. CDR3 DNA: TGTGCTAGTGGTTCGACAGTCAGATTGAGCTACGAGCAGTACTTC. This chain links TRBV12-5 with TRBJ2-7; D possibly corresponds to TRBD1 (5 bases). The CDR3 totals 15 residues. Trimming removed 4 bases from V and 3 bases from J, with 16 bases in between. Per germline, CDR1 LGHNT and CDR2 FRNRAP.